One T cell receptor beta chain is described in this entry. This entry comes from a study of blood T cell repertoires in COVID-19. Looking at the study overall: The United States, Italy and Spain supplied acute and convalescent COVID-19 samples. In each case, the material was cDNA or gDNA derived from T cells, B-cell-depleted T cells, or PBMCs.

The germline gives CDR1 MNHEY, CDR2 SVGAGI. The V and J ends lost 4 bases and 5 bases respectively, with 14 bases between them. The CDR3 length is 14 residues. Study processing details: Researchers report that nucleated cell counts were estimated from reference gene primer amplification. The data were produced by immunoSEQ multiplex PCR, yet TCRdb's version contains in-frame clones alone and is incomplete. The DNA was the basis for D and trimming; V, J and clone size are from that table. The profile shows 110,000 or so clones, about 78% of them singletons. The source material was peripheral blood. This clonotype originated in a human donor in a cohort sampled during active or convalescent COVID-19. V usage is TRBV6-5 and J usage is TRBJ1-2; maybe TRBD1 (6 bases). The CDR3, as DNA: TGTGCCAGCAGTTCCTGGACAGAATCATATGGCTACACCTTC. Amino acids: CASSSWTESYGYTF.